The T cell receptor beta chain under discussion was sequenced for a study of blood T cell repertoires in COVID-19. Turning to the study itself: Samples taken during acute and convalescent COVID-19 were collected in the United States, Italy and Spain.

Trimming removed 4 bases from V and 0 bases from J, with 7 bases in between. The CDR3 covers 14 residues. CDR1 and CDR2 from the germline V gene are LNHDA and SQIVND (reference sequence). The repertoire was sequenced with immunoSEQ multiplex PCR; TCRdb's copy has only in-frame clones and lacks some. The table lists around 300,000 clones, around 84% of them singletons. This sequence was found in a woman between 50 and 59 years old who had recovered from COVID-19. The sample consisted of PBMCs or T cells enriched from blood (not recorded which). The chain couples TRBV19 to TRBJ1-5; perhaps TRBD1 as D (6 bases). The CDR3 is CASSKGDSNQPQHF. CDR3 sequence (DNA): TGTGCCAGTAGTAAGGGGGATAGCAATCAGCCCCAGCATTTT.